These 16 T cell receptor beta chains share one sample of origin, sequenced in a study of persistence of HIV-infected CD4 T cells. These receptors' antigens are unknown. Nonspecific anti-CD3/anti-CD28 bead stimulation represents the broad CD4+ T cell repertoire. CD4+ T cells upregulating both CD40 ligand and CD69 were sorted as responding cells. The immunoSEQ assay was version 4, run in survey mode. The protocol was immunoSEQ multiplex PCR, while the TCRdb copy is restricted to in-frame clones and leaves out a portion. The table includes about 46,000 clones, 75% to 90% detected once. Material: CD4+ T cells sorted from PBMCs after roughly 20-hour stimulation, obtained from a patient who received antiretroviral therapy. The receptors here all came from an adult woman with HIV who was CMV-seropositive.

V and J are TRBV3-1 (or the pseudogene TRBV3-2) and TRBJ2-5, with D unresolved. CDR1 is LGHDT, CDR2 YNNKEL, per germline (reference sequence). V was pared by 5 bases and J by 5 bases, with 12 bases between. The CDR3 contains 13 residues. CDR3 DNA: TGTGCCAGCAGCTCCTCGGCGTCGGAGACCCAGTACTTC. It translates to CASSSSASETQYF.

The chain employs TRBV14 and TRBJ2-1; D is unresolved. Trimming pared 0 bases from V and 2 bases from J, leaving 11 bases between. From germline, CDR1 is SGHDN and CDR2 FVKESK. The CDR3 loop spans 16 amino acids. CDR3 region: CASSQDRQETYNEQFF. CDR3 sequence (DNA): TGTGCCAGCAGCCAAGATCGGCAGGAGACCTACAATGAGCAGTTCTTC.

This chain connects TRBV18 to TRBJ1-3; 8 positions agree with TRBD1. Trimming took 3 bases from V and 9 from J; bases not matched to a gene: 4. Per germline, CDR1 KGHSH and CDR2 LQKENI. This CDR3 spans 13 amino acids. The CDR3 here is CASSPGTGGTIYF. The CDR3 nucleotides read TGTGCCAGCTCACCGGGGACAGGCGGCACCATATATTTT.

The gene calls are TRBV5-4 and TRBJ1-2, with D maybe TRBD1 (5 bases). The germline gives CDR1 SGHNT, CDR2 YYREEE (reference sequence). CDR3 length: 16 residues. V gave up 0 bases and J gave up 0 bases, with 12 bases separating them. CDR3 sequence: CASSLVGGRANYGYTF. In DNA, the CDR3 is TGTGCCAGCAGCTTGGTGGGGGGACGAGCTAACTATGGCTACACCTTC.

The rearrangement joins TRBV2 to TRBJ2-3; 8 nucleotides align to TRBD1. There are 12 residues in the CDR3. In germline, CDR1 is SNHLY, CDR2 FYNNEI. Trimming removed 6 bases from V and 5 bases from J; junction bases left unmatched: 1. For the CDR3, the DNA is TGTGCCAGCAGAACAGGGGGAGATACGCAGTATTTT. Encoded protein: CASRTGGDTQYF.

The chain couples TRBV6-1 to TRBJ1-6; D is possibly TRBD1 (6 bases). Germline V lookup: CDR1 MNHNS, CDR2 SASEGT. This CDR3 is 14 amino acids long. With 2 bases removed from V and 6 bases from J, the gap between germline ends came to 8 bases. As DNA, the CDR3 is TGTGCCAGCAGTGAACGGGGGCGTAATTCACCCCTCCACTTT. Amino acid sequence: CASSERGRNSPLHF.

The chain carries TRBV5-6 and TRBJ1-2; 10 bases are a match to TRBD1. Germline V gene lookup returns CDR1 SGHDT and CDR2 YYEEEE. Germline trimming cut 2 bases from V and 4 bases from J; bases unmatched to any gene: 5. This CDR3 comprises 15 residues. The CDR3 nucleotides are TGTGCCAGCAGCTTCCGGGACAGGGGACTCTATGGCTACACCTTC. It encodes CASSFRDRGLYGYTF.

This chain uses TRBV10-3 with TRBJ2-2; a possible D gene is TRBD1 (5 bases). The CDR3 runs to 14 residues. The germline gives CDR1 ENHRY, CDR2 SYGVKD. V was pared by 2 bases and J by 7 bases, with 11 bases between. This chain's CDR3 is CAISERGGDGELFF. The CDR3 bases are TGTGCCATCAGTGAGAGGGGCGGAGACGGGGAGCTGTTTTTT.

The CDR3 loop reads CASKAGISTDTQYF. The CDR3 DNA reads as TGTGCCAGTAAGGCGGGAATAAGCACAGATACGCAGTATTTT. The V call is TRBV19, the J call TRBJ2-3; perhaps TRBD2 as D (6 bases). The CDR3 loop spans 14 amino acids. Germline lookup yields CDR1 LNHDA and CDR2 SQIVND (reference sequence). The V and J ends lost 7 bases and 0 bases respectively, with 11 bases between them.

CDR3 nucleotides: TGTGCCAGCAGCTCTGCCGGGACATCGAGTGGAGTAGGAGCTTTCTTT. Translation gives CASSSAGTSSGVGAFF. The chain couples TRBV7-2 to TRBJ1-1; D might be TRBD1 (6 bases). Germline assignment: CDR1 SGHTA and CDR2 FQGNSA. V lost 4 bases to trimming and J lost 10 bases, with 25 bases between them. CDR3 length: 16 residues. The full variable domain, rest sourced from reference TRBV7-2 and TRBJ1-1, is GAGVSQSPSNKVTEKGKDVELRCDPISGHTALYWYRQSLGQGLEFLIYFQGNSAPDKSGLPSDRFSAERTGGSVSTLTIQRTQQEDSAVYLCASSSAGTSSGVGAFFGQGTRLTVV.

The rearrangement links TRBV15 to TRBJ2-3, with D perhaps TRBD1 (5 bases). The CDR3 runs to 12 residues. V gave up 5 bases and J gave up 12 bases, with 15 bases separating them. CDR1 and CDR2 (germline): LNHNV, YYDKDF (reference sequence). The CDR3 region is CATSGRWGLQYF. The DNA of the CDR3 is TGTGCCACCAGCGGACGCTGGGGCCTTCAGTATTTT. Filled out from reference TRBV15 and TRBJ2-3, the complete variable domain reads DAMVIQNPRYQVTQFGKPVTLSCSQTLNHNVMYWYQQKSSQAPKLLFHYYDKDFNNEADTPDNFQSRRPNTSFCFLDIRSPGLGDTAMYLCATSGRWGLQYFGPGTRLTVL.

This rearrangement joins TRBV29-1 to TRBJ1-2, with 7 bases matching TRBD1. Trimming cost V 2 bases and J 4 bases; bases outside gene matches: 16. The CDR3 covers 17 residues. The V gene's germline CDR1 is SQVTM and CDR2 ANQGSEA. The DNA of the CDR3 is TGCAGCGTTGAAACCCTTCCCGCGGGACAGAACTTCTATGGCTACACCTTC. Amino acid sequence: CSVETLPAGQNFYGYTF.

The gene calls are TRBV6-5 and TRBJ2-7; D perhaps matches TRBD1 (6 bases). The V end lost 6 bases, the J end lost 0 bases, and 15 bases lay between the germline ends. The length of the CDR3 is 15 residues. Germline-derived CDR1 and CDR2 are MNHEY and SVGAGI. CDR3 coding DNA: TGTGCCAGCAGACCCAACAGGGAAAGCTCCTACGAGCAGTACTTC. Residues: CASRPNRESSYEQYF.

The chain recombines TRBV5-1 with TRBJ1-5, with a weak D call TRBD1 (5 bases). The germline gives CDR1 SGHRS, CDR2 YFSETQ. This CDR3 comprises 16 residues. The V end lost 3 bases, the J end lost 3 bases, and 16 bases lay between the germline ends. CDR3 in amino acids: CASSSTYRQNNQPQHF. CDR3 bases: TGCGCCAGCAGCTCCACCTACCGACAGAACAATCAGCCCCAGCATTTT.

This clone showed up just once. The rearrangement links TRBV7-2 to TRBJ2-2; no reliable D call. The V gene's germline CDR1 is SGHTA and CDR2 FQGNSA. This CDR3 is built from 15 residues. Trimming took 1 base from V and 4 from J, leaving 10 bases between them. The CDR3 DNA follows: TGTGCCAGCAGCTTAGGGGGATGGGGCACCGGGGAGCTGTTTTTT. Amino acid sequence: CASSLGGWGTGELFF.

The chain uses TRBV28 and TRBJ2-3; D may be TRBD1 (5 bases). In germline, CDR1 is MDHEN, CDR2 SYDVKM. The length of the CDR3 is 14 residues. Trimming stripped 3 bases from V and 3 bases from J, with 10 bases between. CDR3 sequence: CASSLGRRTDTQYF. CDR3 DNA: TGTGCCAGCAGTTTGGGGCGCAGGACAGATACGCAGTATTTT. The whole variable domain, remainder taken from reference TRBV28 and TRBJ2-3, is DVKVTQSSRYLVKRTGEKVFLECVQDMDHENMFWYRQDPGLGLRLIYFSYDVKMKEKGDIPEGYSVSREKKERFSLILESASTNQTSMYLCASSLGRRTDTQYFGPGTRLTVL.